This T cell receptor beta chain was found in a study of cytomegalovirus exposure and HLA in healthy donors. Notes on the study in general: In a later analysis, an Asian-associated ancestry cluster reportedly showed fewer N-insertions than the approximately 610-donor mean. The records held CMV serostatus as the only immune exposure information. Later analysis identified a missense DCLRE1C variant that was linked to TCR beta V- and J-gene trimming. There were several of the most significant clusters that appeared linked to common viral pathogens in a later analysis.

With regard to this clone: Antigen specificity is unknown.

V was trimmed by 7 bases and J by 5 bases, leaving 8 bases between them. The CDR3 is made up of 12 amino acids. CDR1 and CDR2 (germline): WSHSY, SAAADI. Amplification used 60 Vbeta primers and 13 Jbeta primers. Only in-frame clones appear in the TCRdb table, and some are missing; sequencing was by immunoSEQ multiplex PCR. In the table there are about 76,000 clones, around three quarters of which are singletons. This TCR came from a male donor in good health and CMV-seropositive. Sequencing was performed on PBMCs. The V call is TRBV10-2, the J call TRBJ1-4; D gene uncertain. Here the CDR3 DNA reads TGCGCCAGCACCGTTTCCAATGAAAAACTGTTTTTT. This translates into CASTVSNEKLFF.